This TCR beta chain was sequenced during a study of memory CD4+ T cells and cytomegalovirus serostatus. Produced via immunoSEQ multiplex PCR; TCRdb's table is partial and in-frame only. Among 56,000 or so clones listed, 82% were seen once. The sort gate was single viable CD3+CD4+CD8-CD45RO+ cells for memory CD4+ T cells. About this clone: The target antigen is unknown.

CDR3 length: 15 amino acids. Germline V CDR1 and CDR2: SGHTA, FQGTGA. Trimming at V came to 4 bases and at J to 1 base, leaving 4 bases not matched to a gene. Findings and limits, study-wide: About two fifths of the roughly 150 known CMV-associated TCRbeta sequences appeared in CD4+ memory.

The source of this sequence is an adult in good health and CMV-seronegative. Sequencing was carried out using memory CD4+ T cells from blood. The rearrangement uses TRBV7-3 and TRBJ2-3; 8 nucleotides agree with TRBD1. CDR3 region: CASSSTGVGTDTQYF. CDR3 coding DNA: TGTGCCAGCAGCTCGACAGGGGTTGGCACAGATACGCAGTATTTT.